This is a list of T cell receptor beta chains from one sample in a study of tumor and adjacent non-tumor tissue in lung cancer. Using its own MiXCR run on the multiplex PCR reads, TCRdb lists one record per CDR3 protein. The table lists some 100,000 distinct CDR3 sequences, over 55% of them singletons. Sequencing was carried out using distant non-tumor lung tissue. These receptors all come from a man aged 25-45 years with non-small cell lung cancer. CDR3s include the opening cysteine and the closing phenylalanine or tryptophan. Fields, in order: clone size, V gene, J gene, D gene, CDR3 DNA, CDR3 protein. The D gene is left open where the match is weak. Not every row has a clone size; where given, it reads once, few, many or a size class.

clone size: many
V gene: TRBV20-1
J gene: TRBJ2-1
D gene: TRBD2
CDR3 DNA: TGCAGTGCTAGAGATGGGACTAGCGGGGGGAGGCGCTCCTACAATGAGCAGTTCTTC
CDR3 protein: CSARDGTSGGRRSYNEQFF

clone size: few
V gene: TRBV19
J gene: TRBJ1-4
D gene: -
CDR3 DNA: TGTGCCAGTAGAGACAGCCCCGACAATGAAAAACTGTTTTTT
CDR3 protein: CASRDSPDNEKLFF

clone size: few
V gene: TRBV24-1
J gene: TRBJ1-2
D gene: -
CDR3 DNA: TGTGCCACCGGTGACTCAGGGGACTATGGCTACACCTTC
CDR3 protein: CATGDSGDYGYTF

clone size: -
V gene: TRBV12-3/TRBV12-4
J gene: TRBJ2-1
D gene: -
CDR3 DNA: TGTGCTAGCAGTGTAGGGGCAGACGATGAGCAGTTCTTC
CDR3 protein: CASSVGADDEQFF

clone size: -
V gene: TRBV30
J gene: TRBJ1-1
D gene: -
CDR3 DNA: TGTGCCTGGAGGGGGACGGAGAACACTGAAGCTTTCTTT
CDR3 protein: CAWRGTENTEAFF

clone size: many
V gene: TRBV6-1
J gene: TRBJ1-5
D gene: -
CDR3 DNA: TGTGCCAGCAGTACCCAAAAAGGGGGCAATCAGCCCCAGCATTTT
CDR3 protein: CASSTQKGGNQPQHF

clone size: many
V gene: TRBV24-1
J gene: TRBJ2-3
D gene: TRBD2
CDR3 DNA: TGTGCCACCAGTCCGCGGGGGGCAGATACGCAGTATTTT
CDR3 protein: CATSPRGADTQYF

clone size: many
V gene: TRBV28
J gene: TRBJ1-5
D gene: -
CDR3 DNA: TGTGCCAGCAGTTTAGGGCTGGGGGCACAGCCCCAGCATTTT
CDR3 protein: CASSLGLGAQPQHF

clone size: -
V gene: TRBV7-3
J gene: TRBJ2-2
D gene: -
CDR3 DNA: TGTGCCAGCAGCTTACTGGAAAAGAACACCGGGGAGCTGTCTTTT
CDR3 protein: CASSLLEKNTGELSF

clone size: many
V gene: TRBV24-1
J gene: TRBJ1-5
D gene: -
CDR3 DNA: TGTGCCACCAGTGATTCAAGGTCTAGCAATCAGCCCCAGCATTTT
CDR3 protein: CATSDSRSSNQPQHF

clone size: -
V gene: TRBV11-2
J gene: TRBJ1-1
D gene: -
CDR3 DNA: TGTGCCAGCAGCCCACAGGGTGACAGTGAAGTTTTCTTT
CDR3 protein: CASSPQGDSEVFF

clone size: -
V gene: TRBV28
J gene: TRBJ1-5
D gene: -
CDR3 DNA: TGTGCCAGCAGATTTCATGGGACGGATAGAAATCAGCCCCAGCATTTT
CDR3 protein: CASRFHGTDRNQPQHF

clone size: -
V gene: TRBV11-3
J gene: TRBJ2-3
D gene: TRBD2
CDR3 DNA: TGTGTCAGCAGCCTATTAGCGGGAGGGCCAGGAGATACGCAGTATTTT
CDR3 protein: CVSSLLAGGPGDTQYF

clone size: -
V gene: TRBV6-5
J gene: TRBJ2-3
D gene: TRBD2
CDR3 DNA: TGTGCCAGCAACATAAGACTAGCGGGGTCCACAGATACTCAGTATTTT
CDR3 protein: CASNIRLAGSTDTQYF

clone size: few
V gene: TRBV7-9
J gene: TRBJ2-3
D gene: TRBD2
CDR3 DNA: TGTGCCAGCAGTCCTCTTAGCGGGAGGGCCGGCACAGATACGCAGTATTTT
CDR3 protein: CASSPLSGRAGTDTQYF

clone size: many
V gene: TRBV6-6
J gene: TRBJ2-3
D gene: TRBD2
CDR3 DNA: TGTGCCAGCAGTTACCTTAGCGGGGTCCTCACAGATACGCAGTATTTT
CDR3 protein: CASSYLSGVLTDTQYF

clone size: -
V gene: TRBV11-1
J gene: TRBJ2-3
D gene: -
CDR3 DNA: TGTGCTAGCAGCTTCATGCGGGGGCGGACAAATACGCAGTATTTT
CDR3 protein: CASSFMRGRTNTQYF

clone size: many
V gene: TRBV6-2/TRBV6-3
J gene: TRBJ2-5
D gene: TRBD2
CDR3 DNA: TGTGCCAGCAACTACCCTTCATCACTAGCGGGGGGGCCGGGAGCCGAGACCCAGTACTTC
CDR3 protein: CASNYPSSLAGGPGAETQYF

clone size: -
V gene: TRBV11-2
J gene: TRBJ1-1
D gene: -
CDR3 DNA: TGTGCCGGCACCCACTGGAGGACAATATTGACGAACACTGAAGCTTTCTTT
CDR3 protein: CAGTHWRTILTNTEAFF

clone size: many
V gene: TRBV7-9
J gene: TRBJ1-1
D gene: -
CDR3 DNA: TGTGCCAGCACAGAGGTGAACACTGAAGCTTTCTTT
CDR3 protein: CASTEVNTEAFF

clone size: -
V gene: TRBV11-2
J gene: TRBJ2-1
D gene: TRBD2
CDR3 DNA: TGTCCCAGCACCTTTGTTGCGGGAGGGAATAATGAGCAGTTCTTC
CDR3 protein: CPSTFVAGGNNEQFF

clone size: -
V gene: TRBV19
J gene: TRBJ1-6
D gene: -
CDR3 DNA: TGTGCCAGTAGTAATCAGTGGGCAAGTAATTCACCCCTCCACTTT
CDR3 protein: CASSNQWASNSPLHF

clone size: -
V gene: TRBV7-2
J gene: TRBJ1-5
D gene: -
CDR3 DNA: TGTGCCAGCAGCTTAGGGTTAAATAGCAATCAGCCCCAGCATTTT
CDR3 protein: CASSLGLNSNQPQHF

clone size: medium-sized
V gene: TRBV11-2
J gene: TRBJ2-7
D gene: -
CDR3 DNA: TGTGCCAGCAGCGGGTCCTACGAGCAGTACTTC
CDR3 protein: CASSGSYEQYF

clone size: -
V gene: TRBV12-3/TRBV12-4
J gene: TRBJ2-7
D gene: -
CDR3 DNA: TGTGCCAGCAGATTAGGTGTCGCCTACGAGCAGTACTTC
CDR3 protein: CASRLGVAYEQYF

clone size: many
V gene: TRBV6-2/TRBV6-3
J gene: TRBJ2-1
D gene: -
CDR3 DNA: TGTGCCAGCAGTCTTTCCACCTCCGACAATGAGCAGTTCTTC
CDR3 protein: CASSLSTSDNEQFF

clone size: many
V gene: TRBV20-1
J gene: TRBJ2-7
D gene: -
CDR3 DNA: TGCAGTGCTAGGGCGTCCAACAGGGCCGGCTACGAGCAGTACTTC
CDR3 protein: CSARASNRAGYEQYF

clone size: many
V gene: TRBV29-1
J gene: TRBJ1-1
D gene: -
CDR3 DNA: TGCAGCGTTGGACGGACAGCTTTCAACACTGAAGCTTTCTTT
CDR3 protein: CSVGRTAFNTEAFF

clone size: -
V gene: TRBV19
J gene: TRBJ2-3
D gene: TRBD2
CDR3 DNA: TGTGCCAGTAGGAAGGGACTAGCGGTTAGCACAGATACGCAGTATTTT
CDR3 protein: CASRKGLAVSTDTQYF

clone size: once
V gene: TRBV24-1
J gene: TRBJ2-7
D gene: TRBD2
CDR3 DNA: TGTACCACCAGTGACCACTTACTAGCGGGAGTCTACAAGCAGTACTTC
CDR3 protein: CTTSDHLLAGVYKQYF

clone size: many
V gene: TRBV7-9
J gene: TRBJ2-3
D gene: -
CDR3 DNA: TGTGCCAGCAGCTTAGTGTCCGGGGATACGCAGTATTTT
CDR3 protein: CASSLVSGDTQYF

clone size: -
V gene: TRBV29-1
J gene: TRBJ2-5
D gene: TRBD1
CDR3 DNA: TGCAGCCTTGTGGACAGGGAGGAGACCCAGTACTTC
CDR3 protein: CSLVDREETQYF

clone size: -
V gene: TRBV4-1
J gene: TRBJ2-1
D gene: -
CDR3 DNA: TGCGCCAGCAGCCAAGGTTCCCGGACGAGGAATGAGCAGTTCTTC
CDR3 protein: CASSQGSRTRNEQFF

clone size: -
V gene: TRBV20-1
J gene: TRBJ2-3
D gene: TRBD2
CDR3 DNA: TGCATTGTTAGACCCACCAGACCCCTCCTAGCGGGGGGGGCGGATACACAGTATTTT
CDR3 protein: CIVRPTRPLLAGGADTQYF

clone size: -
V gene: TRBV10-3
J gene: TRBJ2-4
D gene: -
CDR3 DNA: TGTGTCATCAGTGACAGACAGCTAGCCAAAAACATTCAGTACTTC
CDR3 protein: CVISDRQLAKNIQYF

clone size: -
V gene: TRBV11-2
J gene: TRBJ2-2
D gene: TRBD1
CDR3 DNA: TGTGCCAGCAGCTTAGGGGGGACAGGGCAGGCCGGGGAGCTTTTTTTT
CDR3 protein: CASSLGGTGQAGELFF

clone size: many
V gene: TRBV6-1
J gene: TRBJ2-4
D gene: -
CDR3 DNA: TGTGCCAGCGCTATGACGTGGGCCAAAAACATTCAGTACTTC
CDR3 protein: CASAMTWAKNIQYF

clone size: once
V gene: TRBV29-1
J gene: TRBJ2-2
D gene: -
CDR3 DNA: TGCAGCGTTGACACGGGAAAGGGCCTTCCCGGGGAGCTGTTTTTT
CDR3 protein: CSVDTGKGLPGELFF

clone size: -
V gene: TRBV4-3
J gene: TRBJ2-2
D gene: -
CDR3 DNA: TGCGCGAGCAGCCAAGATAGGAGCGGACCTACCGGGGTGCTGTTTTTT
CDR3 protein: CASSQDRSGPTGVLFF

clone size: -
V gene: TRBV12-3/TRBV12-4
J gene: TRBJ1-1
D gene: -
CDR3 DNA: TGTACCAGCATCGATACAGCGAACACTGAAGCTTTCTTT
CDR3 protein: CTSIDTANTEAFF

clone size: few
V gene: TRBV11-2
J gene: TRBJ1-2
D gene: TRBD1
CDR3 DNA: TGTGCCAGCAGCTCCACAGGGGGCGCCTTGTATGGCTACACCTTC
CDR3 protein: CASSSTGGALYGYTF

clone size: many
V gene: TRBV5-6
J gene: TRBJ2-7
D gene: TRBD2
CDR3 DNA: TGTGCCAGCAGCGCGGCCGGACTAGGAATATACGAGCAGTACTTC
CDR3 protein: CASSAAGLGIYEQYF

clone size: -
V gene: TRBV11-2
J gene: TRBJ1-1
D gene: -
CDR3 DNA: TGTGCCAGCACCTTAGAGCCGTATATCGACACTGAAGCTTTCTTT
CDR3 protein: CASTLEPYIDTEAFF

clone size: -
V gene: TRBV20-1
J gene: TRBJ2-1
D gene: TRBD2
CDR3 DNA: TGCAGTACCCTGACCGGGACTAACGTCCTCCATGAGCAGTTCTTC
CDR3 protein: CSTLTGTNVLHEQFF

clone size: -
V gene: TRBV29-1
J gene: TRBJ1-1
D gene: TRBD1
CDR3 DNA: TGCAGCGCCTCCCTCCGGGACAGCCTAATCACTGAAGCTTTCTTT
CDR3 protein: CSASLRDSLITEAFF

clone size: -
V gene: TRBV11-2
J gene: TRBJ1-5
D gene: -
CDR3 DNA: TGTGCCAGCAGGGCGGGGGGTCGACAGCCCCAGCATTTT
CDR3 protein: CASRAGGRQPQHF

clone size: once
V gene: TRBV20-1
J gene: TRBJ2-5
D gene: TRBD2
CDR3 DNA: TGCAGTGCTCCCTGGGGGGGTCAAATCCAGTACTTC
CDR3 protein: CSAPWGGQIQYF

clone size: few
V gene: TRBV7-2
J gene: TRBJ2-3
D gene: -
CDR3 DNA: TGTGCCAGCAGCTTATACAGGTTCACAGATACGCAGTATTTT
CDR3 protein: CASSLYRFTDTQYF